Shown below are 6 T cell receptor beta chains from a single sample sequenced in a study of beta chain features in type 1 diabetes. Findings and limits, study-wide: Type 1 diabetes patients had TCRB CDR3s that were shorter (moderately but significantly so) in all four CD4+ subsets.

The sequenced template was cDNA made from the entire isolated RNA. Profiled with immunoSEQ multiplex PCR; TCRdb holds only in-frame clones, not every one. The sample has approximately 70,000 clones; about 50% are singletons. Their recognized antigens are unknown. Material: central memory CD4+ T cells from blood. Source of these receptors: a man younger than 40 with type 1 diabetes.

This clone was recorded once. The V gene is TRBV5-1, the J gene TRBJ2-5; D is undetermined. The J call may be faulty, since TRBJ2-7 better matches the DNA end. The V gene's germline CDR1 is SGHRS and CDR2 YFSETQ. The CDR3 spans 8 residues. The CDR3 DNA follows: TGCGCCAGCTACGAGCAGTACTTC. Its translation is CASYEQYF.

V usage is TRBV2 and J usage is TRBJ2-7, with a weak D call TRBD2 (5 bases). Germline V gene data show CDR1 as SNHLY and CDR2 as FYNNEI. The CDR3 length is 13 residues. V shed 2 bases and J shed 2 bases, with 7 bases lying between them. In DNA form, the CDR3 reads TGTGCCAGCAGTGAACCCGGGACCTACGAGCAGTACTTC. Encoded protein: CASSEPGTYEQYF.

CDR3 region: CSVGYAANTEAFF. The CDR3 region has the DNA TGCAGCGTAGGATACGCGGCGAACACTGAAGCTTTCTTT. This chain uses TRBV29-1 with TRBJ1-1; D unclear. Per germline, CDR1 SQVTM and CDR2 ANQGSEA. With 6 bases removed from V and 1 base from J, the gap between germline ends came to 12 bases. The CDR3 consists of 13 residues.

The chain couples TRBV9 to TRBJ1-4, with 10 bases identical to TRBD1. CDR1 and CDR2 (germline): SGDLS, YYNGEE. The V gene end was trimmed by 3 bases and the J gene end by 8 bases; junction bases not matched to a gene: 7. The CDR3 sequence is 15 residues long. The CDR3 DNA sequence: TGTGCCAGCAGCGGCCCGACAGGGGGCGGGGAAAAACTGTTTTTT. As protein: CASSGPTGGGEKLFF.

This clone was recorded a few times. The chain links TRBV30 to TRBJ2-3, with a weak D call TRBD2 (6 bases). With 8 bases removed from V and 2 bases from J, the gap between germline ends came to 17 bases. Germline CDR1 GTSNPN, CDR2 SVGIG (reference sequence). CDR3 length equals 14 residues. For the CDR3, the DNA is TGTGCCGGAGGGGTATGGGGGAACACAGATACGCAGTATTTT. Translated: CAGGVWGNTDTQYF.

The chain carries TRBV6-5 and TRBJ2-7, with 8 nucleotides matching TRBD1. CDR1 and CDR2 (germline): MNHEY, SVGAGI. This CDR3 comprises 14 residues. Trimming cost V 6 bases and J 7 bases; bases outside gene matches: 11. Here the CDR3 reads CASRSSDRDGEQYF. The CDR3 DNA follows: TGTGCCAGCAGATCATCGGACAGGGACGGGGAGCAGTACTTC.